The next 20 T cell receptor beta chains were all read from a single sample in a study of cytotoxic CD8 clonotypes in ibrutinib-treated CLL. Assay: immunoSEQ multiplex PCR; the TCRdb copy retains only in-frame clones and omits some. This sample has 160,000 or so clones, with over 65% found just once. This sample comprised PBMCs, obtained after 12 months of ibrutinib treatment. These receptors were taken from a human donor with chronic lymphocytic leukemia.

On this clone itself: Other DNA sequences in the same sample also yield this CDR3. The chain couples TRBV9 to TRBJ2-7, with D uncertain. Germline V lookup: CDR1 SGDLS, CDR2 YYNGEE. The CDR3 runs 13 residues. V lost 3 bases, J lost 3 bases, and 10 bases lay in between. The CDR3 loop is CASSGGLNYEQYF. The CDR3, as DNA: TGTGCCAGCAGCGGGGGATTAAACTACGAGCAGTACTTC.

CDR3 amino acids: CATKDGPEPQHF. The CDR3 DNA sequence: TGTGCCACCAAGGACGGCCCGGAGCCCCAGCATTTT. This chain uses TRBV28 with TRBJ1-5; no definite D call. In germline, CDR1 is MDHEN, CDR2 SYDVKM. This CDR3 comprises 12 residues. V was shortened by 10 bases and J by 8 bases, with 15 bases between the two germline ends.

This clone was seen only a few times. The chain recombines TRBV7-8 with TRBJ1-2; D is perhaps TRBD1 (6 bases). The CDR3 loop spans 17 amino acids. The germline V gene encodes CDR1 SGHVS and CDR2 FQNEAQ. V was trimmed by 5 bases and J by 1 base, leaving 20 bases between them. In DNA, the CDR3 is TGTGCCAGCAGCCCCCTGATGGGGGGCGGGTTTAACTATGGCTACACCTTC. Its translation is CASSPLMGGGFNYGYTF. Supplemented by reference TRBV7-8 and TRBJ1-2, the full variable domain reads GAGVSQSPRYKVAKRGQDVALRCDPISGHVSLFWYQQALGQGPEFLTYFQNEAQLDKSGLPSDRFFAERPEGSVSTLKIQRTQQEDSAVYLCASSPLMGGGFNYGYTFGSGTRLTVV.

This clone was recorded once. The CDR3 DNA follows: TGTGCCAGCAGCTTAAATATGGGACAGGGGACCTACGAGCAGTACTTC. Its protein is CASSLNMGQGTYEQYF. The V call is TRBV7-9, the J call TRBJ2-7, with 10 bases matching TRBD1. The CDR3 is 16 residues long. V shed 2 bases and J 2 bases; nucleotides not matched to a gene: 6. CDR1 SEHNR and CDR2 FQNEAQ come from the germline V gene (reference sequence).

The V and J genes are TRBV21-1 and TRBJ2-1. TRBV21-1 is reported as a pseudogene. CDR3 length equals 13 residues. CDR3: CASSSDPYNEQFF. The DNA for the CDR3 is TGTGCCAGCAGCTCGGACCCCTACAATGAGCAGTTCTTC.

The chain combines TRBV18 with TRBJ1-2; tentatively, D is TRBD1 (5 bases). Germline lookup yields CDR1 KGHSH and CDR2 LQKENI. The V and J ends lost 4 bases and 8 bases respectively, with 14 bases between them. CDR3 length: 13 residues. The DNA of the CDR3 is TGTGCCAGCTCACTCGACAGATTGGGAGGCTACACCTTC. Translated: CASSLDRLGGYTF.

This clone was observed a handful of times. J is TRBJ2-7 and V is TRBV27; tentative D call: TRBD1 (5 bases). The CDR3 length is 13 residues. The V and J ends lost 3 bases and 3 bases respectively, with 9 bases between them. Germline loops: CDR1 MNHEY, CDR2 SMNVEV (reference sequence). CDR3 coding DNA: TGTGCCAGCAGTTTGGGGCAGCGCTACGAGCAGTACTTC. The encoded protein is CASSLGQRYEQYF.

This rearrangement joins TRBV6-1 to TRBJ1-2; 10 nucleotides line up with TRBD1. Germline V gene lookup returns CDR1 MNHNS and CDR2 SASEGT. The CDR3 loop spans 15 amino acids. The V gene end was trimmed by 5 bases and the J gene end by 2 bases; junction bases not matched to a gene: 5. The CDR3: CASSSRDRGNYGYTF. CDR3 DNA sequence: TGTGCCAGCAGTTCCCGGGACAGGGGAAACTATGGCTACACCTTC.

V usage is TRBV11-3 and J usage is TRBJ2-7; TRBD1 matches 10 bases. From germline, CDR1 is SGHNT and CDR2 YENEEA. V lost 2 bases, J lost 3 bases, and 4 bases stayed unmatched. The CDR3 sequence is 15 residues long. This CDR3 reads CASSLFGDRGYEQYF. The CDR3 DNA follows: TGTGCCAGCAGCTTATTTGGGGACAGGGGCTACGAGCAGTACTTC.

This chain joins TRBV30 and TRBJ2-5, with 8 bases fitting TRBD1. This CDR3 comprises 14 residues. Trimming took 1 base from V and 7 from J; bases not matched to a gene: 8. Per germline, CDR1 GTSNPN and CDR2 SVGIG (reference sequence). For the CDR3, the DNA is TGTGCCTGGAGTGCAGGGGGCGGGCTGGGGACCCAGTACTTC. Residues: CAWSAGGGLGTQYF.

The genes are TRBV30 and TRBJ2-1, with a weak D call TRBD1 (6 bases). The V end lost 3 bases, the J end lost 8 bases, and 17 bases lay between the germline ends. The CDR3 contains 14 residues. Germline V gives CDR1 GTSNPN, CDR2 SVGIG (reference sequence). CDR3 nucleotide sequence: TGTGCCTGGAGGGAGGACAGTCTTCAGGATGAGCAGTTCTTC. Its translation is CAWREDSLQDEQFF. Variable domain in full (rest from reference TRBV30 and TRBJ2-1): SQTIHQWPATLVQPVGSPLSLECTVEGTSNPNLYWYRQAAGRGLQLLFYSVGIGQISSEVPQNLSASRPQDRQFILSSKKLLLSDSGFYLCAWREDSLQDEQFFGPGTRLTVL.

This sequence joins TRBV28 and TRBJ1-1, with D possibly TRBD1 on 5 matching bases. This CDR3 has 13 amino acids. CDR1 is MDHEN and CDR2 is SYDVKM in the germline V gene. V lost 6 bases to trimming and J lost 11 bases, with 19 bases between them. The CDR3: CASSLGGWGTAFF. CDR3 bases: TGTGCCAGCAGCCTTGGGGGGTGGGGAACTGCTTTCTTT.

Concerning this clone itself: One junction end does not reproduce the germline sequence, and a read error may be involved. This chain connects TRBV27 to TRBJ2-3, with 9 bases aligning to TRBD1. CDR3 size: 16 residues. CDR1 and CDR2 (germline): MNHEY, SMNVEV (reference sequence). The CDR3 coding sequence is TGTGCCAGCAGTGCCTACAGGGGGCAGGGACACAGATACGCAGTATTT. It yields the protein CASSAYRGQGHRYAVF.

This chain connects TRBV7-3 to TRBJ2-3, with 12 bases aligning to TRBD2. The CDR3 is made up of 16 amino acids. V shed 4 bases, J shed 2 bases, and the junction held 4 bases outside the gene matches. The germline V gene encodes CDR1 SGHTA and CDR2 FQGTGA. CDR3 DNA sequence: TGTGCCAGCAGCTCTGGACTAGCGGGAATCACAGATACGCAGTATTTT. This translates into CASSSGLAGITDTQYF.

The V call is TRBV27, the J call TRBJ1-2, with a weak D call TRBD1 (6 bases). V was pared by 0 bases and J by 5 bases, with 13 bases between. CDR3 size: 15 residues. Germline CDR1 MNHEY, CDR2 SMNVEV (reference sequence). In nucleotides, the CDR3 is TGTGCCAGCAGTTTATCGCAGGGGCCTAGGTATGGCTACACCTTC. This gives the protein CASSLSQGPRYGYTF.

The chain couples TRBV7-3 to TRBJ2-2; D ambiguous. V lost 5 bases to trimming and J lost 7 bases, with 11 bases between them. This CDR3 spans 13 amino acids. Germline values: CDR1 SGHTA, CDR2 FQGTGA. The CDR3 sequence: CASSPNLDGELFF. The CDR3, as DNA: TGTGCCAGCAGCCCTAACCTCGACGGGGAGCTGTTTTTT.

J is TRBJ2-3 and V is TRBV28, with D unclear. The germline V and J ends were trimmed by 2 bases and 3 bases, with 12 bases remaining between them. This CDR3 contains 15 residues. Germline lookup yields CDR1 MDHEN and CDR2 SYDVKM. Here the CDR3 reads CASSLLPSGTDTQYF. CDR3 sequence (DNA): TGTGCCAGCAGTTTACTACCGAGTGGGACAGATACGCAGTATTTT.

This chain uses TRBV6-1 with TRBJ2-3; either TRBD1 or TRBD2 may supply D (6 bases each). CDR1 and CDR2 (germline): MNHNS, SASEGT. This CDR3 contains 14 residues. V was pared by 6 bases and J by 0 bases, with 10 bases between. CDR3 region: CASRGGPSTDTQYF. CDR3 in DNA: TGTGCCAGCAGAGGGGGGCCTAGCACAGATACGCAGTATTTT.

The CDR3 DNA follows: TGTGCCAGCAGTCCCCCGGGACTAGCGGGAGCGGGGGAGCAGTACTTC. This encodes CASSPPGLAGAGEQYF. The V and J genes are TRBV28 and TRBJ2-7; TRBD2 agrees at 14 bases. With V trimmed by 5 bases and J by 7 bases, 10 bases remained unmatched. CDR3 size: 16 residues. Germline V gene data show CDR1 as MDHEN and CDR2 as SYDVKM.

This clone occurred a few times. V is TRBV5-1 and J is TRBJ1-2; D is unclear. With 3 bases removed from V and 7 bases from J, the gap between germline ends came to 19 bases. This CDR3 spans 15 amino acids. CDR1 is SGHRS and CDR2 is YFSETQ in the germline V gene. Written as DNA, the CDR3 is TGCGCCAGCAGCTCTACCTCGAGGGAGGTAGGTGGCTACACCTTC. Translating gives CASSSTSREVGGYTF.